The 5 T cell receptor beta chains reported below all come from one sample, sequenced in a study of blood T cell repertoires in COVID-19. The repertoire was sequenced with immunoSEQ multiplex PCR; TCRdb's copy has only in-frame clones and lacks some. The sample lists roughly 120,000 clones, around 84% occurring once. The sample consisted of peripheral blood. These receptors all come from a woman in her 40s with acute or convalescent COVID-19.

The table lists this clone with a few counts. V and J are TRBV4-3 and TRBJ1-4, with D possibly matching TRBD1 (5 bases). The germline CDR1 and CDR2 sequences are LGHNA and YSLEER. The CDR3 consists of 13 residues. V was cut by 4 bases and J by 8 bases, with 11 bases left in between. The chain's CDR3 is CASSRGDFEKLFF. CDR3 DNA sequence: TGCGCCAGCAGCCGGGGGGATTTCGAAAAACTGTTTTTT.

Only a few counts were recorded for this clone. This sequence joins TRBV2 and TRBJ1-3; tentatively, D is TRBD1 (5 bases). The germline CDR1 and CDR2 sequences are SNHLY and FYNNEI. The CDR3 is 13 amino acids. V lost 6 bases and J 7 bases, leaving 13 bases between the germline ends. CDR3 nucleotide sequence: TGTGCCAGCAGACTCAGGGCAGCGAACACCATATATTTT. Protein sequence: CASRLRAANTIYF.

CDR3 DNA sequence: TGTGCCAGTAGCCTGACAGTTAGGGGCGGCTACACCTTC. Translation gives CASSLTVRGGYTF. V is TRBV19 and J is TRBJ1-2; weak D call: TRBD1 (5 bases). The CDR3 runs 13 residues. Germline V gene lookup returns CDR1 LNHDA and CDR2 SQIVND (reference sequence). Trimming took 6 bases from V and 8 from J, leaving 16 bases between them. Filled out from reference TRBV19 and TRBJ1-2, the complete variable domain reads DGGITQSPKYLFRKEGQNVTLSCEQNLNHDAMYWYRQDPGQGLRLIYYSQIVNDFQKGDIAEGYSVSREKKESFPLTVTSAQKNPTAFYLCASSLTVRGGYTFGSGTRLTVV.

V gene TRBV9 combines with J gene TRBJ1-3; 10 positions agree with TRBD1. The trim removed 4 bases at V and 1 base at J, leaving 11 bases unmatched. CDR1 and CDR2 (germline): SGDLS, YYNGEE. There are 18 residues in the CDR3. DNA for the CDR3: TGTGCCAGCAGCCCGGGGACAGGGGCCGCAACGTCTGGAAACACCATATATTTT. Amino acids: CASSPGTGAATSGNTIYF. The whole variable domain, remainder taken from reference TRBV9 and TRBJ1-3, is DSGVTQTPKHLITATGQRVTLRCSPRSGDLSVYWYQQSLDQGLQFLIQYYNGEERAKGNILERFSAQQFPDLHSELNLSSLELGDSALYFCASSPGTGAATSGNTIYFGEGSWLTVV.

The genes are TRBV4-1 and TRBJ1-1; the D gene is possibly TRBD1 (5 bases). Per germline, CDR1 MGHRA and CDR2 YSYEKL. The V gene lost 1 base and the J gene lost 4 bases, with 19 bases spanning the gap. This CDR3 comprises 17 residues. CDR3 region: CASSQVSGIGVGTEAFF. CDR3 DNA sequence: TGCGCCAGCAGCCAAGTATCAGGAATAGGGGTCGGCACTGAAGCTTTCTTT.